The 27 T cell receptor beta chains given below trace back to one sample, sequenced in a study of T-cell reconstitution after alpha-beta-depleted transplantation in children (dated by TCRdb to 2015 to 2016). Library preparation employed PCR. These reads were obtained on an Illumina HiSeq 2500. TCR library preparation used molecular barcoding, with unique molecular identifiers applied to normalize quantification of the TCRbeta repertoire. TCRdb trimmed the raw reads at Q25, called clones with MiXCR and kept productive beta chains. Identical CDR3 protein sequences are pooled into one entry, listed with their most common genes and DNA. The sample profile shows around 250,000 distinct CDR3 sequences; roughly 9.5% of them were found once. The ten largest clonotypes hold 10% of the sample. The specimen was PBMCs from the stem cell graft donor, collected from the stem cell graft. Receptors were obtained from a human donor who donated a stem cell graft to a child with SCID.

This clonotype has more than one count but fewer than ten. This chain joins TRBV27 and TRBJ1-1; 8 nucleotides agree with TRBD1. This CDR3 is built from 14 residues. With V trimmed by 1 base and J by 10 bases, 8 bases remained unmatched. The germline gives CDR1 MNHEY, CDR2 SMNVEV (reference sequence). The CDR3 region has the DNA TGTGCCAGCAGTTTATTGGGGGACAGGCGGGGAGCTTTCTTT. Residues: CASSLLGDRRGAFF.

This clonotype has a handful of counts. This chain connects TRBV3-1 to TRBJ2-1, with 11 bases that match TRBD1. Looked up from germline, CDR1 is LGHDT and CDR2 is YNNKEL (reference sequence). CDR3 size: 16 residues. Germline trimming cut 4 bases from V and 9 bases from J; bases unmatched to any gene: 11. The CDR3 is CASSPPVRTGGGEQFF. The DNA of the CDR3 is TGTGCCAGCAGCCCCCCTGTTCGGACAGGGGGCGGTGAGCAGTTCTTC.

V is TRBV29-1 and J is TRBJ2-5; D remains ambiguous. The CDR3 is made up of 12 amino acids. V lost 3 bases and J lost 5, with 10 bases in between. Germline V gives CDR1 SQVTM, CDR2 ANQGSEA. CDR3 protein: CSVDRSRETQYF. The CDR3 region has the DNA TGCAGCGTTGACCGGAGTAGGGAGACCCAGTACTTC.

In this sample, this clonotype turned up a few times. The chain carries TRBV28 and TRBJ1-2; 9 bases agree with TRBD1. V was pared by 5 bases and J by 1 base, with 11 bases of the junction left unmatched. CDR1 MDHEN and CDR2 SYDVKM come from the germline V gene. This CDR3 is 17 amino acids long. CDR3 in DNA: TGTGCCAGCAGTACCTTTAATTGGGACAGGGATAACTATGGCTACACCTTC. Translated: CASSTFNWDRDNYGYTF.

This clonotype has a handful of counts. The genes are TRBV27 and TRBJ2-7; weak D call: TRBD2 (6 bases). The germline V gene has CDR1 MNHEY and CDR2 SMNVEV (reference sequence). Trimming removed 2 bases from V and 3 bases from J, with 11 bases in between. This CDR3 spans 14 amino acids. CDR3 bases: TGTGCCAGCAGTTTAAGTGGGGGGTTCTACGAGCAGTACTTC. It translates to CASSLSGGFYEQYF.

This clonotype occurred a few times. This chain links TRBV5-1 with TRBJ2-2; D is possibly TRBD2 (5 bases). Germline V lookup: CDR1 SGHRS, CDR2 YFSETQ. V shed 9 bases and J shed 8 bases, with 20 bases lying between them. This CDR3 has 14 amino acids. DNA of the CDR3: TGCGCCACCCCTAAGGGAGCTAATGGTGGGGAGCTGTTTTTT. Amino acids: CATPKGANGGELFF.

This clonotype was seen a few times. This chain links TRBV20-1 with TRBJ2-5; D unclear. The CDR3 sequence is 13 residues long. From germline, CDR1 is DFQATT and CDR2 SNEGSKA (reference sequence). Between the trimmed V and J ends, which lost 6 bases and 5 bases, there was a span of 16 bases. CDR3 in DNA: TGCAGTGCCCTAGGTGGTAGCAGCGAGACCCAGTACTTC. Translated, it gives CSALGGSSETQYF.

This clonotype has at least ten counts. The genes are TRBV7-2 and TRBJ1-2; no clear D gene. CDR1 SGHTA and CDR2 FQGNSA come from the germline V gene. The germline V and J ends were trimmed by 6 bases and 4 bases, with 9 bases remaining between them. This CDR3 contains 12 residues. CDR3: CASSSGFYGYTF. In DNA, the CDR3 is TGTGCCAGCAGTTCCGGGTTCTATGGCTACACCTTC.

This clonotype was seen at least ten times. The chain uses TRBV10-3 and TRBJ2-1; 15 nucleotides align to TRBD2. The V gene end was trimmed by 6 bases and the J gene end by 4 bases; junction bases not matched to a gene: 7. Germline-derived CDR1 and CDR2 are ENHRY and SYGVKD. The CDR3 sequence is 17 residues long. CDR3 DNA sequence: TGTGCCATCAGCCCCGGGACTAGCGGGGGGAATTACAATGAGCAGTTCTTC. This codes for CAISPGTSGGNYNEQFF.

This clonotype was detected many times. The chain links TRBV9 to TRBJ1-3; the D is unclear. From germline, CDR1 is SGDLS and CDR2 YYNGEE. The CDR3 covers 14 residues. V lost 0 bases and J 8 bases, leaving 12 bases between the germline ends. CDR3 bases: TGTGCCAGCAGCGTAGAGTGGAGTCTGGACACCATATATTTT. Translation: CASSVEWSLDTIYF.

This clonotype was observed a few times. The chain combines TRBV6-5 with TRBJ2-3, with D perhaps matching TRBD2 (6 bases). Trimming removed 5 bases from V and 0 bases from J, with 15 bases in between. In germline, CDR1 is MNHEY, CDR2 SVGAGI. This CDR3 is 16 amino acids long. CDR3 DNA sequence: TGTGCCAGCAGTCACACTAGCACCCGTAGCACAGATACGCAGTATTTT. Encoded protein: CASSHTSTRSTDTQYF.

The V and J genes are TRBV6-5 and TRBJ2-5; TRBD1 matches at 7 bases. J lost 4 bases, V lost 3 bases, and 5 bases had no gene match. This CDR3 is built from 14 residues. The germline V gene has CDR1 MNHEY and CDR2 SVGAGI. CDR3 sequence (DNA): TGTGCCAGCAGTTATGACAGGGCCCGAGAGACCCAGTACTTC. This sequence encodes CASSYDRARETQYF.

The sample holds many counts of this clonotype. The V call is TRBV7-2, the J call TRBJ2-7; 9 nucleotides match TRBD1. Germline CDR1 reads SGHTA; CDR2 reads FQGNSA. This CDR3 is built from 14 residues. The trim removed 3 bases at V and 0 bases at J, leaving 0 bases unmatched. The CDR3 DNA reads TGTGCCAGCAGCTTGGACAGGGGCTCCTACGAGCAGTACTTC. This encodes CASSLDRGSYEQYF.

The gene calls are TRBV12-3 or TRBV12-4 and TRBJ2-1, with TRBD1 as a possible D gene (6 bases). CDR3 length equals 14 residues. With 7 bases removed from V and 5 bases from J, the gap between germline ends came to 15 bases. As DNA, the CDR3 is TGTGCCAGCATTCCCCGGGACACCAACAATGAGCAGTTCTTC. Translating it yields CASIPRDTNNEQFF.

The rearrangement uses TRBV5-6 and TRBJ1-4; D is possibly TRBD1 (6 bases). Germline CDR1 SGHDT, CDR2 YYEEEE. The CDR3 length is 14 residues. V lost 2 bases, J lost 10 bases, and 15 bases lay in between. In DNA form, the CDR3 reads TGTGCCAGCAGCTTAGGACAGTTCTCGGGAAAACTGTTTTTT. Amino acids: CASSLGQFSGKLFF.

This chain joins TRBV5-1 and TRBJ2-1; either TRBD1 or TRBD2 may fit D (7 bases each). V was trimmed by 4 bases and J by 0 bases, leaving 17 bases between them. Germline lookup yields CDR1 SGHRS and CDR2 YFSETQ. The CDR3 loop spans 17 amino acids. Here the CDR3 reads CASSSGTARSSYNEQFF. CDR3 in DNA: TGCGCCAGCAGCAGCGGGACAGCGAGGAGCTCCTACAATGAGCAGTTCTTC.

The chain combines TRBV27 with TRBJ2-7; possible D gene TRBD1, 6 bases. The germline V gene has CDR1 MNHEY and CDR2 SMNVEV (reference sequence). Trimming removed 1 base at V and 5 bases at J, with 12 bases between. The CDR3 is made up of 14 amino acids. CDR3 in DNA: TGTGCCAGCAGTTTATGGCAGGGGCAGAACGAGCAGTACTTC. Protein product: CASSLWQGQNEQYF.

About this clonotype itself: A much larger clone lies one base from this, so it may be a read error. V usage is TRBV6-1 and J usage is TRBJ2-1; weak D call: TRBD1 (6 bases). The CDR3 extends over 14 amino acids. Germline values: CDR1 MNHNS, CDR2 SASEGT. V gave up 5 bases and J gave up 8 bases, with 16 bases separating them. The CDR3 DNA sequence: TGTGCCAGCAGTAAACGATCAGGGGCTGATGAGCAGTTCTTC. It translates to CASSKRSGADEQFF.

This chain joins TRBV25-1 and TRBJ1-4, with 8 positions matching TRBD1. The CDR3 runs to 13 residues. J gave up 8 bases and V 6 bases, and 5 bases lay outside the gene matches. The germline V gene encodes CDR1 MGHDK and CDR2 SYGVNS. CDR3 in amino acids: CASSQGAREKLFF. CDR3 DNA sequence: TGTGCCAGCAGCCAGGGGGCGAGGGAAAAACTGTTTTTT.

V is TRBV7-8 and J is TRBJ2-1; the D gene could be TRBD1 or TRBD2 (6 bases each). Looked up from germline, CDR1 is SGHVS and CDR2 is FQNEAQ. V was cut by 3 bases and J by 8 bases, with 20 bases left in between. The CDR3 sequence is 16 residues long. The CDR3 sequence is CASSLLVGGAVDEQFF. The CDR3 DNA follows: TGTGCCAGCAGCTTGTTGGTCGGGGGCGCGGTGGATGAGCAGTTCTTC. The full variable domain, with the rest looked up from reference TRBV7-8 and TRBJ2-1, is GAGVSQSPRYKVAKRGQDVALRCDPISGHVSLFWYQQALGQGPEFLTYFQNEAQLDKSGLPSDRFFAERPEGSVSTLKIQRTQQEDSAVYLCASSLLVGGAVDEQFFGPGTRLTVL.

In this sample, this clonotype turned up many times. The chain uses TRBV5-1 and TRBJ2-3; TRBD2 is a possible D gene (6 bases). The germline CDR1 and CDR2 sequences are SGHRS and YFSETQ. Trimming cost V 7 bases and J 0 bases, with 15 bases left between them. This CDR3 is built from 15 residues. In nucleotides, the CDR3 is TGCGCCAGCGCCCGTAGCGGTCCTAGCACAGATACGCAGTATTTT. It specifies CASARSGPSTDTQYF. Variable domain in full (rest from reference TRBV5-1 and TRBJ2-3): KAGVTQTPRYLIKTRGQQVTLSCSPISGHRSVSWYQQTPGQGLQFLFEYFSETQRNKGNFPGRFSGRQFSNSRSEMNVSTLELGDSALYLCASARSGPSTDTQYFGPGTRLTVL.

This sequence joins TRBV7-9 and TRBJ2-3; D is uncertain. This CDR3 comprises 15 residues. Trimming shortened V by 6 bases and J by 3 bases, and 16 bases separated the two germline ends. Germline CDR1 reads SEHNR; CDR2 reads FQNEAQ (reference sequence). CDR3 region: CASSSDARQTDTQYF. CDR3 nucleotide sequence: TGTGCCAGCAGTTCAGACGCTCGGCAGACAGATACGCAGTATTTT.

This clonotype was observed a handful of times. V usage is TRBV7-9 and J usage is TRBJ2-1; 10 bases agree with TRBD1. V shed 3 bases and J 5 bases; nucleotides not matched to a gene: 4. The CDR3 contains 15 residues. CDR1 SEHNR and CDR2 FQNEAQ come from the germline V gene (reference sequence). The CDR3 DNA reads TGTGCCAGCAGCTTGACAGGGGGCCTCAACAATGAGCAGTTCTTC. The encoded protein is CASSLTGGLNNEQFF.

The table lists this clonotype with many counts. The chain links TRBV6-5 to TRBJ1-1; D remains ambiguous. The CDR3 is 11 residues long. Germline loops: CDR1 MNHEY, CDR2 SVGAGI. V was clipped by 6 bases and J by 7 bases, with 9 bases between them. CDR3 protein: CASSNDGEAFF. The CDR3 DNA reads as TGTGCCAGCAGCAACGACGGTGAAGCTTTCTTT.

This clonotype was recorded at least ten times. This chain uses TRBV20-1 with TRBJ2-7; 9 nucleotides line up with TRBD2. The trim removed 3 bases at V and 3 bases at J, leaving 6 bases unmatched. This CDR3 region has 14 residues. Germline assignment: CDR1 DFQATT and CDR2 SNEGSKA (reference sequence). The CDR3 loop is CSARKLAGDYEQYF. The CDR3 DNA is TGCAGTGCTAGGAAGTTAGCGGGGGACTACGAGCAGTACTTC.

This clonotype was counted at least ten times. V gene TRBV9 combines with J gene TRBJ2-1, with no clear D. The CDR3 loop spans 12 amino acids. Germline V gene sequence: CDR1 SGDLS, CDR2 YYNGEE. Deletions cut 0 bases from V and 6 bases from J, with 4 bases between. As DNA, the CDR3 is TGTGCCAGCAGCGTAGATAGCAATGAGCAGTTCTTC. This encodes CASSVDSNEQFF. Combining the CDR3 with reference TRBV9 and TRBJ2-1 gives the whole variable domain DSGVTQTPKHLITATGQRVTLRCSPRSGDLSVYWYQQSLDQGLQFLIQYYNGEERAKGNILERFSAQQFPDLHSELNLSSLELGDSALYFCASSVDSNEQFFGPGTRLTVL.

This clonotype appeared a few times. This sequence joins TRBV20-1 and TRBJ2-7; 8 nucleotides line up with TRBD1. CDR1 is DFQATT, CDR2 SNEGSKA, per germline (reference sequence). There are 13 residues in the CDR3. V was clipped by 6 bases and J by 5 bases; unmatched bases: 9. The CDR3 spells CSARTGMVNEQYF. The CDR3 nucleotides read TGCAGTGCAAGGACAGGGATGGTTAACGAGCAGTACTTC.